The rows below give T cell receptor beta chains drawn from one sample of a study of T cell responses to AZD1222 COVID-19 vaccine. Sequenced by immunoSEQ multiplex PCR; TCRdb stores in-frame clones only, minus some. The sample consists of about 180,000 clones, around nine tenths of them appearing once. The sample in question was peripheral blood, obtained on day 0 of AZD1222 vaccination. The receptor source for this set is an adult in good health. Both conserved end residues are part of each CDR3. The order of the fields is D gene, J gene, V gene, clone size, CDR3 DNA, CDR3 protein. The D gene is left open where the match is weak. Rows give clone size only sometimes, using once, few, many, or a class for an expanded clone.

. TRBJ2-1 TRBV27 . TGTGCCAGCAGCAGGGTTGCCGGGAATGAGCAGTTCTTC CASSRVAGNEQFF
TRBD2 TRBJ2-4 TRBV5-6 . TGTGCCAGCAGCTTGACTCCCAGCGGGGGGCAGTACTTC CASSLTPSGGQYF
. TRBJ1-2 TRBV6-2/TRBV6-3 . TGTGCCAGCAGTTACGCCGAGCTCGGGGGCTACACCTTC CASSYAELGGYTF
. TRBJ1-5 TRBV3-1/TRBV3-2 . TGTGCCAGCAGCCAAGATCGCGGTTCAGGGCGTTCCAATCAGCCCCAGCATTTT CASSQDRGSGRSNQPQHF
. TRBJ1-6 TRBV7-3 once TGTGCCAGCAGCGCTGAGGGGAGCTCCTATAATTCACCCCTCCACTTT CASSAEGSSYNSPLHF
. TRBJ2-7 TRBV29-1 . TGCAGCGTTGATGGGGGGGCCTCCTACGAGCAGTACTTC CSVDGGASYEQYF
. TRBJ1-1 TRBV15 . TGTGCCACCAGCAGAGATTCGTCGGAAGCTTTCTTT CATSRDSSEAFF
TRBD1 TRBJ2-7 TRBV7-8 once TGTGCCAGCAGCGCCAGGGGGTTTGAAGGCTCCTACGAGCAGTACTTC CASSARGFEGSYEQYF
TRBD1 TRBJ1-1 TRBV4-3 few TGCGCCAGCAGCCAAGCCGGGACAGGAAAATCGAACACTGAAGCTTTCTTT CASSQAGTGKSNTEAFF
. TRBJ1-2 TRBV4-1 . TGCGCCAGCAGCCAGGGGCAGGGCTATGGCTACACCTTC CASSQGQGYGYTF
. TRBJ2-1 TRBV30 . TGTGCCTGGGGGTTTGGAGGGGTCTTAAAGAAAAATGAGCAGTTCTTC CAWGFGGVLKKNEQFF
. TRBJ1-2 TRBV5-1 . TGCGCCAGCAGCTTGGGGCAGGGCGGCGGCTACACCTTC CASSLGQGGGYTF
. TRBJ2-7 TRBV7-2 . TGTGCCAGCAGCTCTAACGGGGTCGAGCAGTACTTC CASSSNGVEQYF
TRBD1 TRBJ1-2 TRBV2 . TGTGCCAGCAGTAAGGCCAGGGGGGTCGCTAACTATGGCTACACCTTC CASSKARGVANYGYTF
. TRBJ1-5 TRBV19 . TGTGCCAGTAGTATAGATAGGGGAGGCAATCAGCCCCAGCATTTT CASSIDRGGNQPQHF
TRBD2 TRBJ2-1 TRBV7-2 . TGTGCCAGCTCGCGGACTAGCGGGGCGCTCAATGAGCAGTTCTTC CASSRTSGALNEQFF
. TRBJ2-3 TRBV7-3 . TGTGCCAGCAGCTTAAACGGGGGAGGAGATACGCAGTATTTT CASSLNGGGDTQYF
. TRBJ2-4 TRBV28 . TGTGCCAGCCGGGGCAGTCCCATAGCCAAAAACATTCAGTACTTC CASRGSPIAKNIQYF
. TRBJ1-1 TRBV12-3/TRBV12-4 . TGTGCCAGCAGCCGGTTGAACACTGAAGCTTTCTTT CASSRLNTEAFF
TRBD2 TRBJ2-2 TRBV7-7 . TGTGCTAGCAGCTTAGCGCGGGATAGCGGGGGGTCGAACACCGGGGAGCTGTTTTTT CASSLARDSGGSNTGELFF
TRBD2 TRBJ2-3 TRBV4-3 . TGCGCCAGCAGCCAAACGGGGGGGCAAAATACGCAGTATTTT CASSQTGGQNTQYF
TRBD1 TRBJ2-4 TRBV2 . TGTGCCAGCAGTCTGCATGGGGGTTCACAGGGGGCTTTAGGAAACATTCAGTACTTC CASSLHGGSQGALGNIQYF
TRBD2 TRBJ2-7 TRBV7-3 . TGTGCCAGCAGCCCAACAGGGACTAGCGGGGCCGAGCAGTACTTC CASSPTGTSGAEQYF
TRBD1 TRBJ1-2 TRBV3-1/TRBV3-2 . TGTGCCAGCAGCCAAGCCGACGGGACAGGAGGCTACACCTTC CASSQADGTGGYTF
. TRBJ1-2 TRBV7-8 . TGTGCCAGCAGCTTAGGGGGGAGCAGGTCCTATGGCTACACCTTC CASSLGGSRSYGYTF
. TRBJ2-3 TRBV7-8 . TGTGCCAGCAGTCGGACAGAAGGGGCAGATACGCAGTATTTT CASSRTEGADTQYF
. TRBJ1-2 TRBV7-2 . TGTGCCAGCAGCAAGGAGGCAGGGACGTGGTATGGCTACACCTTC CASSKEAGTWYGYTF
. TRBJ2-3 TRBV27 . TGTGCCAGCAGTTACGGGGGGCCGAGCACAGATACGCAGTATTTT CASSYGGPSTDTQYF
TRBD1 TRBJ2-2 TRBV5-1 . TGCGCCAGCAAATTACGAACCGGGACAGGGCCCCAGTTGAACACCGGGGAGCTGTTTTTT CASKLRTGTGPQLNTGELFF
. TRBJ2-7 TRBV5-6 . TGTGCCAGCAGCTTGGCCAAGGCAGGGAGGTCCTACGAGCAGTACTTC CASSLAKAGRSYEQYF